These T cell receptor beta chains were read from a single sample in a study of blood T cell repertoires in COVID-19. Profiling relied on immunoSEQ multiplex PCR, and the TCRdb table lists in-frame clones only, not all of them. The sample gives some 40,000 clones, roughly 92% of which show up once; 0.3% to 0.4% is in the top ten. Sequenced: peripheral blood. The receptor source for this set is a man aged 45-65 years with COVID-19, enrolled during active disease. Each CDR3 is given with its conserved first and last residue. A row's size may be missing; if present it is once, few, many or a size class.

V	size	J	CDR3
TRBV19	.	TRBJ2-1	CASSRDRGGYNEQFF
TRBV15	.	TRBJ1-1	CATSRVAWDTEAFF
TRBV2	.	TRBJ2-1	CASTLTSGRGGEQFF
TRBV9	.	TRBJ2-1	CASTPQGAVNEQFF
TRBV9	few	TRBJ2-1	CASSVVGGALHEQFF
TRBV2	.	TRBJ1-3	CASSASGFTGNTIYF
TRBV27	.	TRBJ2-5	CASSSIAARTSGETQYF
TRBV7-8	.	TRBJ2-7	CASSLKLAGSEQYF
TRBV5-1	.	TRBJ1-2	CASSFNTANYGYTF
TRBV4-1	.	TRBJ2-7	CASSQETGGSGRSYEQYF
TRBV30	.	TRBJ1-6	CAWSRGSGWNSPLHF
TRBV30	.	TRBJ2-1	CAWSNWNEQFF
TRBV7-3	.	TRBJ2-3	CASSLEQGYGTDTQYF
TRBV5-5	.	TRBJ1-2	CASSLSGSAGGYTF
TRBV6-5	.	TRBJ2-2	CASSYAGEDTGELFF
TRBV11-2	once	TRBJ1-5	CASSLDQLSGTASQPQHF
TRBV9	.	TRBJ2-1	CASSVGENPNNEQFF
TRBV4-2	.	TRBJ1-5	CASSQQGDSWSGAQHF
TRBV5-1	.	TRBJ2-7	CASRTGLAGSYEQYF
TRBV6-2/TRBV6-3	.	TRBJ2-7	CASSYGQSYEQYF
TRBV30	.	TRBJ2-7	CAWGTGVLYYEQYF
TRBV3-1/TRBV3-2	.	TRBJ2-5	CASSQTRTSYETQYF
TRBV5-1	.	TRBJ2-7	CASSLAGGELSYEQYF
TRBV3-1/TRBV3-2	.	TRBJ1-3	CASSLTGAGSGNTIYF
TRBV30	.	TRBJ1-6	CAWETGGNSPLHF
TRBV5-1	.	TRBJ2-1	CASSFGLAVDYNEQFF
TRBV4-2	.	TRBJ2-3	CASSQELAGAILDTDTQYF
TRBV4-2	.	TRBJ1-1	CASSQEYRQGTEAFF
TRBV19	.	TRBJ2-3	CASRATRAGEDTQYF
TRBV15	.	TRBJ1-2	CATSREWGGAYGYTF
TRBV7-9	once	TRBJ1-2	CASSPKGAGRYTF
TRBV2	.	TRBJ1-1	CASTLTGAGNTEAFF
TRBV18	.	TRBJ1-1	CASSPIGTGGDTEAFF
TRBV6-5	.	TRBJ2-4	CASSYSAGGIQYF
TRBV5-1	.	TRBJ2-1	CASSPDGGWDNEQFF